The rows below give T cell receptor beta chains drawn from one sample of a study of long-term antiretroviral therapy in people with HIV. Libraries were prepared by immunoSEQ multiplex PCR; TCRdb keeps only in-frame clonotypes and omits some of them. The sample records over 25,000 clones, 95% to 98% being singletons. The material was unsorted PBMCs, obtained 7.6 years after starting antiretroviral therapy. These receptors were taken from a man aged 30 to 39 with HIV. The conserved cysteine and the conserved F or W are not part of the CDR3 here. Fields, in order: V gene, CDR3 protein.

TRBV6-5,ASSPLLDKSYGYT
TRBV19,ASTTARGAGNTIY
TRBV4-2,ASSQDPGAGELF
TRBV2,ASSDHRGQGDTIY
TRBV4-2,ASSATEQGLNEKLF
TRBV19,ASSMGLQRSKETQY
TRBV5-6,ASSQDPGEAF
TRBV5-6,ASSLLSGDTDTQY
TRBV6-5,ASSSDHSGANVLT
TRBV12-5,ASGLVLRQGTPYEQY
TRBV19,ASSGIAGANVLT
TRBV7-9,ASSLRGQKTSNYGYT
TRBV6-5,ASSYREAQETQY
TRBV2,ASTPYSTDTQY
TRBV6-5,ASSYSAGNTDTQY
TRBV10-3,AISGIGPYEQY
TRBV7-2,ASSSAANYGYT
TRBV4-3,ASSQGKGTEAF
TRBV7-9,ASSFGDNGYT
TRBV7-9,ASTTGVYGYT
TRBV7-9,ASSSPDGTSYEQY
TRBV30,AWSSGNQETQY
TRBV4-1,ASSQGQGGSGAF
TRBV25-1,ASYELNEQF
TRBV11-2,ASSLDGWTEAF
TRBV7-2,ASSLALGDSYEQY
TRBV9,ASSVGGANTGELF
TRBV30,AWEGRGGSTYGYT